This TCR beta chain comes out of a study of tumor and adjacent non-tumor tissue in lung cancer. Study context: Patients comprised about a dozen adenocarcinoma, 2 squamous cell carcinoma and 1 small cell lung cancer. Stage I to III disease affected 9 to 10 men and several women aged about 31 to 76.

This clonotype was picked up a small number of times. What it binds is not known. The CDR3 loop spans 16 amino acids. Trimming left V 10 bases short and J 7 bases short, with 23 bases between. The study's findings and limits: In normal lung, the top 100 clones were significantly more dominant than in tumor. Tumor TCR diversity, when higher, was linked to shorter survival.

No cell sorting was done before RNA was extracted from the tissue. The library came from three nested PCR rounds adapted from ARM-PCR protocols. MiXCR was run by TCRdb on the multiplex PCR reads, yielding one entry per CDR3 protein. The sample yields 200,000 to 250,000 distinct CDR3 sequences, about 76% seen once. The receptor was derived from a man in his fifties or sixties with non-small cell lung cancer. The sample was lung tumor tissue. This chain connects TRBV12-3 or TRBV12-4 to TRBJ2-6, with D possibly being TRBD2 (6 bases). The DNA of the CDR3 is TGTGCCATCAGCCGATCCGGGAGATCGGGCGCCAACGTCCTGACTTTC. Its protein product is CAISRSGRSGANVLTF.